The clone carrying this T cell receptor (beta chain) was seen many times. TCRdb passed the 5' RACE reads through MiXCR, listing each CDR3 protein once. This table holds more than 65,000 distinct CDR3 sequences, 5.5% to 7.5% found once. The sample originates from a study of T cells after yellow fever vaccination. Germline CDR1 is SEHNR and CDR2 is FQNEAQ (reference sequence). The germline V and J ends were trimmed by 1 base and 5 bases, with 9 bases remaining between them. There are 14 residues in the CDR3. This TCR came from a man between 18 and 29 years old who received the YFV17D yellow fever vaccine. Sequenced here: CD4+ T cells sorted from PBMCs, sampled approximately 15 days after the first yellow fever vaccination. This chain uses TRBV7-9 with TRBJ1-5; D remains ambiguous. The CDR3 loop is CASSLGQDHQPQHF. In DNA, the CDR3 is TGTGCCAGCAGCTTAGGGCAGGACCATCAGCCCCAGCATTTT.